This T cell receptor beta chain was sequenced during a study of blood T cells in healthy people across ages. Sample-barcoded 5' priming and a J-beta primer mix drove a second PCR of roughly 6 to 12 cycles. No fewer than 2.5 million CDR3-containing paired-end reads came from each sample. MiXCR, applied by TCRdb to the 5' RACE reads, yields one record per CDR3 protein. Of about 680,000 distinct CDR3 sequences in the sample, around half are singletons; the top ten hold roughly 31%. The sequence was obtained from a woman aged 60-75 years in good health. The sample taken for sequencing was blood.

The CDR3 DNA reads as TGTGCCAGCAGCCAAGGATCGACAGGGGGCGGTAATTCACCCCTCCACTTT. Amino acid sequence: CASSQGSTGGGNSPLHF. The chain is built from TRBV4-2 and TRBJ1-6, with 10 nucleotides matching TRBD1. CDR1 LGHNA and CDR2 YNFKEQ come from the germline V gene. The CDR3 totals 17 residues. V lost 1 base and J lost 6; bases outside the gene matches: 6.